This passage covers 14 T cell receptor beta chains from one sample sequenced in a study of blood T cell repertoires in COVID-19. Sequenced by immunoSEQ multiplex PCR; TCRdb stores in-frame clones only, minus some. Among about 140,000 clones, 65% to 90% were seen once, and the ten largest hold about 3.2%. Sequenced input: peripheral blood. The receptors come from a middle-aged man with acute or convalescent COVID-19.

This clone has just a few counts. This chain links TRBV7-8 with TRBJ2-1, with D maybe TRBD2 (5 bases). With 1 base removed from V and 4 bases from J, the gap between germline ends came to 8 bases. Germline CDR1 and CDR2: SGHVS and FQNEAQ. This CDR3 has 14 amino acids. This chain's CDR3 is CASSLGLYYNEQFF. As DNA, the CDR3 is TGTGCCAGCAGCTTAGGACTATATTACAATGAGCAGTTCTTC.

The chain recombines TRBV13 with TRBJ1-1; D not certain. The CDR3 runs to 15 residues. In germline, CDR1 is PRHDT, CDR2 FYEKMQ (reference sequence). The ends were cut back, 0 bases at V and 4 bases at J, with 12 bases in the middle. The CDR3, as DNA: TGTGCCAGCAGCTTAGGACGGGGAGGGATCACTGAAGCTTTCTTT. This sequence encodes CASSLGRGGITEAFF.

This chain joins TRBV28 and TRBJ2-1; D gene ambiguous. In germline, CDR1 is MDHEN, CDR2 SYDVKM. V shed 6 bases and J shed 6 bases, with 9 bases lying between them. The CDR3 has 12 amino acids. CDR3 residues: CASSPPVNEQFF. In DNA, the CDR3 is TGTGCCAGCAGCCCTCCGGTCAATGAGCAGTTCTTC.

This chain connects TRBV5-1 to TRBJ2-7; 7 positions match TRBD1. The junction had 1 base not matched to a gene; V was cut back by 0 bases and J by 4 bases. The V gene's germline CDR1 is SGHRS and CDR2 YFSETQ. The CDR3 is 13 amino acids. For the CDR3, the DNA is TGCGCCAGCAGCTTGGAACAGGGGTACGAGCAGTACTTC. Translating gives CASSLEQGYEQYF.

The chain couples TRBV2 to TRBJ1-1; TRBD1 matches at 7 bases. The CDR3 is 14 amino acids. The junction had 9 bases not matched to a gene; V was cut back by 7 bases and J by 4 bases. The germline V gene has CDR1 SNHLY and CDR2 FYNNEI. In nucleotides, the CDR3 is TGTGCCAGCACCAAAAGGTGGACAGGCACTGAAGCTTTCTTT. It specifies CASTKRWTGTEAFF.

V and J are TRBV23-1 and TRBJ1-2; no firm D call. TRBV23-1 is identified as an open reading frame with a role that is uncertain. The CDR3 extends over 16 amino acids. Deletions cut 0 bases from V and 4 bases from J, with 15 bases between. In DNA, the CDR3 is TGCGCCAGCAGTCAATCTAACCCGGGAGGTTCCTATGGCTACACCTTC. This sequence encodes CASSQSNPGGSYGYTF.

The chain joins TRBV30 to TRBJ1-1; unclear D gene. The CDR3 is 14 amino acids. In germline, CDR1 is GTSNPN, CDR2 SVGIG (reference sequence). Trimming stripped 2 bases from V and 6 bases from J, with 16 bases between. The CDR3 region is CAWSPPGRYAEAFF. Here the CDR3 DNA reads TGTGCCTGGAGTCCTCCGGGGAGATACGCTGAAGCTTTCTTT.

The rearrangement links TRBV2 to TRBJ1-1; D unresolved. CDR1 and CDR2 from the germline V gene are SNHLY and FYNNEI. There are 13 residues in the CDR3. Trimming stripped 5 bases from V and 4 bases from J, with 11 bases between. In DNA form, the CDR3 reads TGTGCCAGCAGTCGTGAGGCGGGCACTGAAGCTTTCTTT. This sequence encodes CASSREAGTEAFF.

The chain is built from TRBV3-1 (or the pseudogene TRBV3-2) and TRBJ2-2; D is perhaps TRBD2 (6 bases). CDR1 is LGHDT, CDR2 YNNKEL, per germline (reference sequence). The V end lost 2 bases, the J end lost 6 bases, and 13 bases lay between the germline ends. The CDR3 has 15 residues. CDR3 coding DNA: TGTGCCAGCAGCCAACCGGGGGTAGTCGCCGGGGAGCTGTTTTTT. It encodes CASSQPGVVAGELFF.

The chain uses TRBV30 and TRBJ2-3; 11 nucleotides agree with TRBD2. Germline trimming cut 3 bases from V and 2 bases from J; bases unmatched to any gene: 4. Germline CDR1 is GTSNPN and CDR2 is SVGIG (reference sequence). This CDR3 spans 15 amino acids. The CDR3 DNA is TGTGCCTGGAGGCTAGCGGGGGGCTACACAGATACGCAGTATTTT. Amino acid sequence: CAWRLAGGYTDTQYF.

This chain links TRBV13 with TRBJ2-7; weak D call: TRBD1 (6 bases). The CDR3 is 14 residues long. Trimming cost V 5 bases and J 2 bases, with 13 bases left between them. Germline CDR1 is PRHDT and CDR2 is FYEKMQ (reference sequence). CDR3 nucleotides: TGTGCCAGCAGCACTGAGGACAGACCCTACGAGCAGTACTTC. It specifies CASSTEDRPYEQYF. Based on the CDR3 plus reference TRBV13 and TRBJ2-7, the full variable domain is AAGVIQSPRHLIKEKRETATLKCYPIPRHDTVYWYQQGPGQDPQFLISFYEKMQSDKGSIPDRFSAQQFSDYHSELNMSSLELGDSALYFCASSTEDRPYEQYFGPGTRLTVT.

The V call is TRBV3-1 (or the pseudogene TRBV3-2), the J call TRBJ2-2; the D gene is possibly TRBD1 (6 bases). CDR1 and CDR2 (germline): LGHDT, YNNKEL (reference sequence). The length of the CDR3 is 15 residues. V lost 4 bases, J lost 5 bases, and 14 bases lay in between. The CDR3 loop reads CASSPLYRVTGELFF. The DNA for the CDR3 is TGTGCCAGCAGCCCCTTATACAGGGTTACCGGGGAGCTGTTTTTT.

V is TRBV7-6 and J is TRBJ1-6; D unresolved. Germline V gene lookup returns CDR1 SGHVS and CDR2 FNYEAQ. Trimming took 4 bases from V and 0 from J, leaving 13 bases between them. The CDR3 length is 17 residues. The CDR3: CASSSPCLDSYNSPLHF. CDR3 sequence (DNA): TGTGCCAGCAGCTCCCCTTGTTTAGACTCCTATAATTCACCCCTCCACTTT.

The V call is TRBV4-1, the J call TRBJ1-1; D is possibly TRBD1 (6 bases). CDR1 MGHRA and CDR2 YSYEKL come from the germline V gene. Trimming stripped 4 bases from V and 4 bases from J, with 16 bases between. This CDR3 is 15 amino acids long. The CDR3 sequence: CASSLRPGASTEAFF. Written as DNA, the CDR3 is TGCGCCAGCAGCCTTCGACCAGGGGCCTCCACTGAAGCTTTCTTT.